A single sample gave rise to the 8 T cell receptor beta chains below, sequenced in a study of blood T cell repertoires in COVID-19. The method was immunoSEQ multiplex PCR; TCRdb's version includes in-frame clones alone and lacks a portion of them. Of under 200,000 clones listed, about 88% are singletons. The sequencing input was PBMCs or T cells enriched from blood (not recorded which). Receptors originate from a young woman who had recovered from COVID-19.

V and J are TRBV6-6 and TRBJ2-1, with TRBD1 identical over 9 bases. The V segment lost 4 bases and the J segment 5 bases; nucleotides outside the gene matches: 6. This CDR3 is 15 amino acids long. CDR1 and CDR2 from the germline V gene are MNHNY and SVGAGI (reference sequence). The CDR3 DNA reads TGTGCCAGCAGTTTCGGGACAGGGCTTAACAATGAGCAGTTCTTC. This translates into CASSFGTGLNNEQFF.

This chain joins TRBV4-1 and TRBJ2-1, with a possible D match to TRBD2 (5 bases). The CDR3 contains 16 residues. The V end lost 3 bases, the J end lost 4 bases, and 16 bases lay between the germline ends. CDR1 and CDR2 (germline): MGHRA, YSYEKL. This CDR3 is CASSHPARGRYNEQFF. CDR3 coding DNA: TGCGCCAGCAGCCACCCCGCCCGGGGTCGGTACAATGAGCAGTTCTTC.

V usage is TRBV5-4 and J usage is TRBJ1-2; D is uncertain. Trimming left V 4 bases short and J 5 bases short, with 12 bases between. Germline CDR1 SGHNT, CDR2 YYREEE (reference sequence). The CDR3 spans 13 residues. DNA of the CDR3: TGTGCCAGCAGCCCGAGGGTTGGTTATGGCTACACCTTC. Protein: CASSPRVGYGYTF.

The V and J genes are TRBV19 and TRBJ1-2, with TRBD1 as a possible D gene (6 bases). Trimming stripped 6 bases from V and 3 bases from J, with 17 bases between. The V gene's germline CDR1 is LNHDA and CDR2 SQIVND (reference sequence). The CDR3 is 15 residues long. The CDR3 sequence: CASRYKVDRHYGYTF. DNA for the CDR3: TGTGCCAGTAGATATAAAGTCGACAGGCACTATGGCTACACCTTC.

V is TRBV7-2 and J is TRBJ2-1, with 14 bases identical to TRBD2. CDR1 and CDR2 (germline): SGHTA, FQGNSA. The J segment lost 7 bases and the V segment lost 3 bases, leaving 2 bases of the junction unmatched. The CDR3 extends over 15 amino acids. This CDR3 is CASSLTSGRANEQFF. The DNA for the CDR3 is TGTGCCAGCAGCTTGACTAGCGGGAGGGCGAATGAGCAGTTCTTC.

As regards this clone: Germline is not matched at one junction end, which may reflect a read error. The chain carries TRBV7-7 and TRBJ2-5; 7 nucleotides match TRBD1. Per germline, CDR1 SSHAT and CDR2 FNYEAQ (reference sequence). The CDR3 totals 15 residues. The CDR3 DNA is TGTGCTAGCAGCAAAATGACAGGGTCTGAAGAGACCCAGTACTTC. Protein sequence: CASSKMTGSEETQYF.

This clone has only one observation. This chain joins TRBV5-1 and TRBJ2-7, with 8 nucleotides matching TRBD1. The length of the CDR3 is 16 residues. Losses at the gene ends were 3 bases for V and 2 bases for J; bases not matched to a gene: 10. The germline V gene has CDR1 SGHRS and CDR2 YFSETQ. CDR3 in DNA: TGCGCCAGCAGCTCAGGACAGGGAGGACCTACCTACGAGCAGTACTTC. Residues: CASSSGQGGPTYEQYF.

The J gene is TRBJ2-2, the V gene TRBV7-2, with D perhaps TRBD2 (5 bases). Germline V gives CDR1 SGHTA, CDR2 FQGNSA. The V and J ends lost 3 bases and 7 bases respectively, with 9 bases between them. CDR3 size: 13 residues. CDR3 DNA sequence: TGTGCCAGCAGCTTGTCCCGGGACGGGGAGCTGTTTTTT. Protein sequence: CASSLSRDGELFF.